The rows below give T cell receptor beta chains drawn from one sample of a study of molecular identifiers for immune sequencing clone quantification. TCRdb passed the PCR reads through MiXCR, listing each CDR3 protein once. Among more than 450,000 distinct CDR3 sequences, around a fifth were seen once, and the ten largest hold about 0.78%. The sample comprised naive CD8+ T cells from blood, with Jurkat cell RNA spiked in. Receptors were obtained from a human donor in good health. Some libraries in this study had Jurkat cell RNA spiked in. Each CDR3 is given with its conserved first and last residue. D genes are given only for firm matches. Where a row states a size, it is once, few, many or the class of an expanded clone; other rows omit it.

abundance	d_gene	v_gene	j_gene	CDR3aa	CDR3nt
few	.	TRBV24-1	TRBJ2-5	CATSDFLGTTQYF	TGTGCCACCAGTGATTTTCTGGGGACGACCCAGTACTTC
few	.	TRBV4-3	TRBJ2-7	CASSQDTGTTTYEQYF	TGCGCCAGCAGCCAAGATACCGGGACAACCACCTACGAGCAGTACTTC
many	.	TRBV5-1	TRBJ1-1	CASSLATLNTEAFF	TGCGCCAGCAGCTTGGCCACCCTGAACACTGAAGCTTTCTTT
.	.	TRBV20-1	TRBJ2-2	CSAPEIANTGELFF	TGCAGTGCACCAGAGATTGCGAACACCGGGGAGCTGTTTTTT
.	TRBD2	TRBV20-1	TRBJ2-3	CSARGMTSGAGTDTQYF	TGCAGTGCTAGAGGGATGACTAGCGGGGCCGGCACAGATACGCAGTATTTT
.	.	TRBV12-3/TRBV12-4	TRBJ2-3	CTSSVASTDTQYF	TGTACCAGCAGCGTGGCTAGCACAGATACGCAGTATTTT
many	TRBD1	TRBV29-1	TRBJ2-3	CSGRGQVTDTQYF	TGCAGCGGGCGGGGACAGGTCACAGATACGCAGTATTTT
few	.	TRBV2	TRBJ1-2	CASSEKALYYGYTF	TGTGCCAGCAGTGAAAAAGCACTTTACTATGGCTACACCTTC
many	TRBD2	TRBV28	TRBJ2-7	CASSRLAGAFSYEQYF	TGTGCCAGCAGCCGACTAGCGGGTGCATTTTCCTACGAGCAGTACTTC
many	.	TRBV6-6	TRBJ2-5	CASEGVETQYF	TGTGCCAGCGAGGGGGTTGAGACCCAGTACTTC
few	.	TRBV19	TRBJ1-5	CASTQEAYRNQPQHF	TGTGCCAGTACCCAAGAGGCATACCGCAATCAGCCCCAGCATTTT
few	.	TRBV28	TRBJ2-7	CASSLSGNRADYEQYF	TGTGCCAGCAGTTTATCAGGGAATAGGGCCGACTACGAGCAGTACTTC
.	.	TRBV4-3	TRBJ2-1	CASSPVGAGRYNEQFF	TGCGCCAGCAGCCCGGTGGGGGCGGGACGCTACAATGAGCAGTTCTTC
few	.	TRBV5-3	TRBJ2-2	CASSFHIDYTGELFF	TGTGCTAGCAGCTTCCATATAGATTACACCGGGGAGCTGTTTTTT
.	.	TRBV12-3/TRBV12-4	TRBJ2-3	CASSLGIRQADTQYF	TGTGCCAGCAGTTTAGGTATCAGACAGGCAGATACGCAGTATTTT
.	.	TRBV7-2	TRBJ2-7	CASTQGTTTYEQYF	TGTGCCAGCACCCAGGGGACAACTACCTACGAGCAGTACTTC
.	.	TRBV4-3	TRBJ1-6	CASSQSTGLDSPLHF	TGCGCCAGCAGCCAATCGACAGGATTGGATTCACCCCTCCACTTT
.	.	TRBV5-3	TRBJ2-7	CASSPQVSHEQYF	TGTGCCAGCAGCCCCCAAGTTAGCCACGAGCAGTACTTC
.	.	TRBV25-1	TRBJ2-3	CASSEYNRDQLPYF	TGTGCCAGCAGTGAATATAACCGAGACCAGCTCCCGTATTTT
.	.	TRBV6-5	TRBJ2-1	CASSYAAGIDEQFF	TGTGCCAGCAGTTACGCTGCAGGGATCGATGAGCAGTTCTTC
many	.	TRBV15	TRBJ2-5	CATSSPGFQETQYF	TGTGCCACCAGCAGCCCAGGCTTCCAAGAGACCCAGTACTTC
few	.	TRBV24-1	TRBJ2-7	CATSDPTQGSYEQYF	TGTGCCACCAGTGATCCCACTCAGGGGTCCTACGAGCAGTACTTC
.	TRBD2	TRBV20-1	TRBJ2-7	CSARESGTSGEGSYEQYF	TGCAGTGCTAGAGAGAGCGGGACTAGCGGGGAGGGGTCCTACGAGCAGTACTTC
.	TRBD1	TRBV5-4	TRBJ1-2	CASSSGPGQGGGYTF	TGTGCCAGCAGCTCTGGGCCGGGACAGGGTGGTGGCTACACCTTC
many	.	TRBV6-2/TRBV6-3	TRBJ1-1	CASSRVAEAFF	TGTGCCAGCAGCAGGGTGGCTGAAGCTTTCTTT
.	TRBD2	TRBV29-1	TRBJ2-7	CSGQRDRQPGLAIPYEQYF	TGCAGCGGCCAAAGGGACAGACAGCCGGGACTAGCGATTCCCTACGAGCAGTACTTC
few	.	TRBV11-2	TRBJ1-2	CASKRGGSYGYTF	TGTGCCAGCAAACGAGGGGGGAGCTATGGCTACACCTTC
many	.	TRBV27	TRBJ2-1	CASSLIGGDNEQFF	TGTGCCAGCAGCTTAATAGGCGGTGACAATGAGCAGTTCTTC
few	TRBD2	TRBV20-1	TRBJ2-7	CSARQGGTYEQYF	TGCAGTGCTAGACAGGGAGGGACCTACGAGCAGTACTTC
.	.	TRBV4-3	TRBJ2-1	CASSRWPGGNEQFF	TGCGCCAGCAGCCGCTGGCCCGGCGGCAATGAGCAGTTCTTC
many	.	TRBV7-6	TRBJ1-5	CASSPDQYQPQHF	TGTGCCAGCAGCCCAGACCAGTATCAGCCCCAGCATTTT
few	.	TRBV6-5	TRBJ2-7	CASSYSRGFQRYSYEQYF	TGTGCCAGCAGTTACTCCAGGGGTTTCCAGCGGTACTCCTACGAGCAGTACTTC
.	TRBD1	TRBV5-4	TRBJ2-7	CASSFQGAWEQYF	TGTGCCAGCAGCTTCCAGGGGGCATGGGAGCAGTACTTC
many	.	TRBV5-6	TRBJ2-7	CASSPGLTDYEQYF	TGTGCCAGCAGCCCAGGACTAACCGACTACGAGCAGTACTTC
.	TRBD1	TRBV4-1	TRBJ2-7	CASSQDPGQGSHKQYF	TGCGCCAGCAGCCAAGACCCGGGACAGGGCTCCCACAAGCAGTACTTC
many	TRBD2	TRBV11-3	TRBJ2-7	CASSQTSGSSYEQYF	TGTGCCAGCAGCCAGACTAGCGGAAGCTCCTACGAGCAGTACTTC
few	.	TRBV6-2/TRBV6-3	TRBJ2-3	CAGSSPFDPRGSDTQYF	TGTGCCGGCAGTTCGCCGTTTGACCCACGGGGATCAGATACGCAGTATTTT